This T cell receptor beta chain is drawn from a study of PD-1 blockade in classical Hodgkin lymphoma. Relapse was seen in all patients after autologous stem cell transplantation, and brentuximab vedotin exposure was variable. From germline, CDR1 is SGDLS and CDR2 YYNGEE. Trimming shortened V by 4 bases and J by 13 bases, and 11 bases separated the two germline ends. This CDR3 is 11 amino acids long. TCRdb's table, derived via immunoSEQ multiplex PCR, lists solely in-frame clones and lacks some. The sample gives some 20,000 clones, roughly 90% of which show up once; over 10% is in the top ten. The rearrangement uses TRBV9 and TRBJ1-4; D remains ambiguous. Sequences were derived from peripheral blood mononuclear cells (PBMCs), sampled before the second cycle of nivolumab. The TCR originated in a human donor with classical Hodgkin lymphoma. The CDR3 DNA follows: TGTGCCAGCAGCCCCGGACTAGGACTGTTTTTT. Its protein is CASSPGLGLFF.